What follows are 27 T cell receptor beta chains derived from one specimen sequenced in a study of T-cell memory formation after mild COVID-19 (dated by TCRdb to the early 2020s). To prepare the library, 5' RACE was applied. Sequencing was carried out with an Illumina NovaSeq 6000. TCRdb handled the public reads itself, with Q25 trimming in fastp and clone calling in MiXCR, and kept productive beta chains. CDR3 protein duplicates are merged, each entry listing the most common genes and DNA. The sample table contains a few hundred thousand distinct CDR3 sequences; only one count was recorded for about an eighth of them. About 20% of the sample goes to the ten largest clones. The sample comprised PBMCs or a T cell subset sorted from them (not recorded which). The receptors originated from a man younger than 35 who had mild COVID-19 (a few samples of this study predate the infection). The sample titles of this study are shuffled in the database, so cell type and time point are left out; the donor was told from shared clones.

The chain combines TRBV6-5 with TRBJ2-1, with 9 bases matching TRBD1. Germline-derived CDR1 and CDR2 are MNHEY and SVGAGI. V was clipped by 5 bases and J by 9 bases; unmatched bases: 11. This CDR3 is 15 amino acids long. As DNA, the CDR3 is TGTGCCAGCAGTACGCCCGGGACAGGGTTATCTGAGCAGTTCTTC. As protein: CASSTPGTGLSEQFF.

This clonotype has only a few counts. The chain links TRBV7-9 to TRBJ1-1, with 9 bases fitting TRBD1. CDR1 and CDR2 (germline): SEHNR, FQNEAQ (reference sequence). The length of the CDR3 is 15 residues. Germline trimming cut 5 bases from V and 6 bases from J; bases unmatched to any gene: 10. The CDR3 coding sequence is TGTGCCAGCAGCGGCGAGCACAGGGGGCTCTCTGAAGCTTTCTTT. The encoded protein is CASSGEHRGLSEAFF. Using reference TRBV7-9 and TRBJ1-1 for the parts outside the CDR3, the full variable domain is DTGVSQNPRHKITKRGQNVTFRCDPISEHNRLYWYRQTLGQGPEFLTYFQNEAQLEKSRLLSDRFSAERPKGSFSTLEIQRTEQGDSAMYLCASSGEHRGLSEAFFGQGTRLTVV.

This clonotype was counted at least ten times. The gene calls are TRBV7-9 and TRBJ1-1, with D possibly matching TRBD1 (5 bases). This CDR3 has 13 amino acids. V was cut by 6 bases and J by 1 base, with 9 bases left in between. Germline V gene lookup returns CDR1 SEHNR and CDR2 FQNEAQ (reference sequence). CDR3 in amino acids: CASRDTGNTEAFF. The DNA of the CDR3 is TGTGCCAGCAGGGACACCGGGAACACTGAAGCTTTCTTT. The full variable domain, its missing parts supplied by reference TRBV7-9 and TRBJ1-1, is DTGVSQNPRHKITKRGQNVTFRCDPISEHNRLYWYRQTLGQGPEFLTYFQNEAQLEKSRLLSDRFSAERPKGSFSTLEIQRTEQGDSAMYLCASRDTGNTEAFFGQGTRLTVV.

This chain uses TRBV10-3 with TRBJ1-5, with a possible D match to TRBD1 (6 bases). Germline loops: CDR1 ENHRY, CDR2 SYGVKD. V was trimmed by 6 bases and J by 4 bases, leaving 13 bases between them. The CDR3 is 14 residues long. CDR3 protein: CAIRQGSGNQPQHF. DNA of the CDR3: TGTGCCATCAGACAGGGTTCAGGAAATCAGCCCCAGCATTTT.

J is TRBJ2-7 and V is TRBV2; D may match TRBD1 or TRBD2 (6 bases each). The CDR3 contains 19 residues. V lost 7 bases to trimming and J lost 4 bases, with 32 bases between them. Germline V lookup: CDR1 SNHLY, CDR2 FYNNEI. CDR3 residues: CASTHQVPKPVRGVYEQYV. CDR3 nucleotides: TGTGCCAGCACGCACCAGGTGCCAAAGCCTGTTAGGGGGGTTTACGAGCAGTACGTC.

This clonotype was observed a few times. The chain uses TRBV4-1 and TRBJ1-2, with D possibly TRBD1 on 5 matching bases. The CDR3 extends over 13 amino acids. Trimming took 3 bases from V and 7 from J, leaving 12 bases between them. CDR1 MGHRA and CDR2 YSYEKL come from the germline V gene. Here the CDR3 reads CASSQLGVRGYTF. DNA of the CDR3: TGCGCCAGCAGCCAGTTAGGGGTGCGTGGCTACACCTTC.

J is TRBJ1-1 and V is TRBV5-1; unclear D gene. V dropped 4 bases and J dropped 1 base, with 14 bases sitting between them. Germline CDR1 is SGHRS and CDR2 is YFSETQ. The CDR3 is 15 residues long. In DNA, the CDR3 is TGCGCCAGCAGCCCGAGGTGGCAGCCGAACACTGAAGCTTTCTTT. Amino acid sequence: CASSPRWQPNTEAFF.

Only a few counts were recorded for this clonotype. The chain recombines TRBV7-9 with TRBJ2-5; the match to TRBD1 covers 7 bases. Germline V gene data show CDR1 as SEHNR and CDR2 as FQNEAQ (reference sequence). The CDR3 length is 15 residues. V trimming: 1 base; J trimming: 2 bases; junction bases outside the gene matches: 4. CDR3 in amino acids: CASSLGRTGQETQYF. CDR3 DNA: TGTGCCAGCAGCTTAGGGCGGACAGGACAAGAGACCCAGTACTTC.

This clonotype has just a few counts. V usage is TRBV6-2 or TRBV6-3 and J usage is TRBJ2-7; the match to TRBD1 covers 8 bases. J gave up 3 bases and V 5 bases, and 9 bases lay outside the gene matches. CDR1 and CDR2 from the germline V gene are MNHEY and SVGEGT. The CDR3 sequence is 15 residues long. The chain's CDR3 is CASSNRDRFIYEQYF. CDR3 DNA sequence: TGTGCCAGCAGTAACCGGGACAGGTTTATCTACGAGCAGTACTTC.

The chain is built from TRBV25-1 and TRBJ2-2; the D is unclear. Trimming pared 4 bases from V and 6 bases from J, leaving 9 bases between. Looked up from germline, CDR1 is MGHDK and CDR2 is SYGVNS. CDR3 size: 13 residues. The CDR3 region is CASSVHGSGELFF. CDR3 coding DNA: TGTGCCAGCAGTGTCCATGGCTCCGGGGAGCTGTTTTTT.

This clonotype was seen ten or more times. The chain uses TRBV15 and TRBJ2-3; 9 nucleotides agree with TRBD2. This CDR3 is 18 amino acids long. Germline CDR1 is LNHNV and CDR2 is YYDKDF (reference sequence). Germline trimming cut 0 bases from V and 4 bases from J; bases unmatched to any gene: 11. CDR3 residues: CATSRDPGERGAPDTQYF. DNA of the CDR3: TGTGCCACCAGCAGAGATCCTGGGGAGCGGGGGGCTCCAGATACGCAGTATTTT.

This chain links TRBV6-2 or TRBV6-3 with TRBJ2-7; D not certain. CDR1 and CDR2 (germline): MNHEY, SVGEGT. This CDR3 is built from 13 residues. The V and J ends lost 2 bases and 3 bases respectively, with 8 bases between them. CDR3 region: CASSYGVHYEQYV. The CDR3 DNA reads TGTGCCAGCAGTTACGGGGTCCACTACGAGCAGTACGTC.

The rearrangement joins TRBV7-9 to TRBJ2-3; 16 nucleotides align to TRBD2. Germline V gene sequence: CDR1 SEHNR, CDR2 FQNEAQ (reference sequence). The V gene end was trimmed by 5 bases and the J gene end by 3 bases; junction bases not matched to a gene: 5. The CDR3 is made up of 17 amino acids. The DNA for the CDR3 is TGTGCCAGCAGCCCGGGACTAGCGGGGGGGCAGACAGATACGCAGTATTTT. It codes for CASSPGLAGGQTDTQYF.

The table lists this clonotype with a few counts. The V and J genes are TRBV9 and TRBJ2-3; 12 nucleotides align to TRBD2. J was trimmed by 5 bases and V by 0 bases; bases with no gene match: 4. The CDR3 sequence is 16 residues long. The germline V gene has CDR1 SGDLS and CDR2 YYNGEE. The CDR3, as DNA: TGTGCCAGCAGCGTAGCGAGACTAGCGGGAGAAGATACGCAGTATTTT. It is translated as CASSVARLAGEDTQYF.

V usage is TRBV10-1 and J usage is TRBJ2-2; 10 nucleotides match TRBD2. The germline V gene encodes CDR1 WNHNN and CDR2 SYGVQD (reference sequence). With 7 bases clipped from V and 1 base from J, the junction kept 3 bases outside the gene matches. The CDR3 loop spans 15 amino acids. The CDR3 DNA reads TGCGCCAGCACCCTAGCGGGGGAGAACACCGGGGAGCTGTTTTTT. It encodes CASTLAGENTGELFF.

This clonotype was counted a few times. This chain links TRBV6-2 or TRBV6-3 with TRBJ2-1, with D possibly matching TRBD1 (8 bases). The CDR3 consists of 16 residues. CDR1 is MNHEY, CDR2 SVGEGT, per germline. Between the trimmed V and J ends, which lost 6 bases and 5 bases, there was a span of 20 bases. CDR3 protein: CASRMGRAGGNNEQFF. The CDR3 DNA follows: TGTGCCAGCAGAATGGGGAGGGCAGGGGGCAACAATGAGCAGTTCTTC.

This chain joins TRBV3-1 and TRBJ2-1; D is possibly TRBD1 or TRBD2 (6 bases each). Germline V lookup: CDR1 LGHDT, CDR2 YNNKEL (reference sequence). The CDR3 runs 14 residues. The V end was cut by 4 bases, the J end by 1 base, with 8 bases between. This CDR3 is CASSRRGSYNEQFF. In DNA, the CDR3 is TGTGCCAGCAGCCGGAGGGGGTCCTACAATGAGCAGTTCTTC.

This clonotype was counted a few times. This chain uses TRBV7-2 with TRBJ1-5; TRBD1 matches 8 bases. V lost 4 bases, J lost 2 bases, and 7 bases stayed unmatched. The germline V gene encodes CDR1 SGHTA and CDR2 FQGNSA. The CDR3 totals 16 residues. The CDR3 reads CASSSRTGQGNQPQHF. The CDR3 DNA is TGTGCCAGCAGCTCCCGGACAGGGCAAGGCAATCAGCCCCAGCATTTT.

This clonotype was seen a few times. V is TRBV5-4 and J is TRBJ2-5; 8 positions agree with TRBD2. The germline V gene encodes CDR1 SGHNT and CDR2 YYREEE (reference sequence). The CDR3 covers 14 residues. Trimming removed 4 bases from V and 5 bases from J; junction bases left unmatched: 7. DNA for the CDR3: TGTGCCAGCAGCAAGCGGGGGCCGGCGGAGACCCAGTACTTC. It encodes CASSKRGPAETQYF.

CDR3 protein: CSASTRGRSNQPQHF. Here the CDR3 DNA reads TGCAGTGCTAGTACCAGGGGGAGGAGCAATCAGCCCCAGCATTTT. The J gene is TRBJ1-5, the V gene TRBV20-1, with TRBD1 matching over 7 bases. The CDR3 is made up of 15 amino acids. Germline CDR1 is DFQATT and CDR2 is SNEGSKA (reference sequence). With 3 bases clipped from V and 1 base from J, the junction kept 6 bases outside the gene matches.

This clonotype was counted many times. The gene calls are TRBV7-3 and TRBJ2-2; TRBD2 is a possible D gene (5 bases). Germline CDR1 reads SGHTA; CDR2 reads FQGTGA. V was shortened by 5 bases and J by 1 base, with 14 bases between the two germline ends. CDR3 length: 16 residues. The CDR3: CASSRGPAGNTGELFF. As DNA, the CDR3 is TGTGCCAGCAGCCGAGGCCCCGCGGGGAACACCGGGGAGCTGTTTTTT. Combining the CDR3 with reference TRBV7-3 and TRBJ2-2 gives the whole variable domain GAGVSQTPSNKVTEKGKYVELRCDPISGHTALYWYRQSLGQGPEFLIYFQGTGAADDSGLPNDRFFAVRPEGSVSTLKIQRTERGDSAVYLCASSRGPAGNTGELFFGEGSRLTVL.

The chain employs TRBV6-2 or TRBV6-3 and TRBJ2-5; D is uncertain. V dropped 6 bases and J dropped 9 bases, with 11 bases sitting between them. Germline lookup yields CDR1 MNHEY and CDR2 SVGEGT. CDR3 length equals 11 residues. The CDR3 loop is CASSPHVAQYF. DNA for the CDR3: TGTGCCAGCAGCCCCCACGTCGCCCAGTACTTC.

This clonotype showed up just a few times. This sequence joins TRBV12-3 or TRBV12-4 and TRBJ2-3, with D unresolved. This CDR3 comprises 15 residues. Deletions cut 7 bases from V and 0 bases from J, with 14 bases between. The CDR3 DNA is TGTGCCAGCACGCCTCAGGTGATTAGCACAGATACGCAGTATTTT. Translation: CASTPQVISTDTQYF.

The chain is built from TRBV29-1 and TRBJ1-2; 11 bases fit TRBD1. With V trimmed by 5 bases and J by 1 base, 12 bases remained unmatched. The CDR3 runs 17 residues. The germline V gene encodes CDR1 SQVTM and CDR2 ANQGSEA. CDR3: CSVYTVPGQGVNYGYTF. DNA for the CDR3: TGCAGCGTTTATACGGTCCCGGGACAGGGGGTTAACTATGGCTACACCTTC.

The DNA of the CDR3 is TGTGCCAGCTCACCAAGAAACCCGGGACAGGGGTCTTACGAGCAGTACTTC. Protein: CASSPRNPGQGSYEQYF. V gene TRBV18 combines with J gene TRBJ2-7, with TRBD1 matching over 10 bases. CDR3 size: 17 residues. Looked up from germline, CDR1 is KGHSH and CDR2 is LQKENI. The V and J ends lost 2 bases and 4 bases, in that order; junction bases with no gene match: 11.

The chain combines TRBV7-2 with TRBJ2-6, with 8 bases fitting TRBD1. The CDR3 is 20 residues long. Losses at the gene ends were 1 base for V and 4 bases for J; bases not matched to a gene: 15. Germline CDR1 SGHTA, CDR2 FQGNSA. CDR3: CASSLGSPGQALGGANVLTF. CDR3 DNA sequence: TGTGCCAGCAGCTTAGGGTCTCCGGGACAGGCCTTAGGGGGGGCCAACGTCCTGACTTTC.

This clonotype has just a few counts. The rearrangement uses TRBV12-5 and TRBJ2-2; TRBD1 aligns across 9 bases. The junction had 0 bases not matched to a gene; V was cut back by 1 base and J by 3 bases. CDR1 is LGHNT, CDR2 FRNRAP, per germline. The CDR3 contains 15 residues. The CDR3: CASGLGTGDTGELFF. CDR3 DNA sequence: TGTGCTAGTGGTTTGGGGACAGGGGACACCGGGGAGCTGTTTTTT.